This is a list of T cell receptor beta chains from one sample in a study of OX40 agonist ivuxolimab in advanced cancers. Produced via immunoSEQ multiplex PCR; TCRdb's table is partial and in-frame only. The sample records roughly 80,000 clones, approximately 90% being singletons. Sequences were derived from CD4+ or CD8+ T cells sorted from blood, sampled in a trial of the OX40 agonist ivuxolimab. The receptors were gathered from an adult with an advanced solid tumor such as melanoma, head and neck, liver or kidney cancer. CDR3s include the opening cysteine and the closing phenylalanine or tryptophan. The order of the fields is D gene, V gene, J gene, clone size, CDR3 protein, CDR3 DNA. A D gene is named only where the DNA matches it firmly. Where a row states a size, it is once, few, many or the class of an expanded clone; other rows omit it.

D gene: -
V gene: TRBV7-2
J gene: TRBJ2-1
clone size: -
CDR3 protein: CASSSDRGPRFF
CDR3 DNA: TGTGCCAGCAGCTCAGACCGGGGCCCAAGGTTCTTC

D gene: TRBD2
V gene: TRBV9
J gene: TRBJ2-7
clone size: -
CDR3 protein: CASSVGYVAGTYEQYF
CDR3 DNA: TGTGCCAGCAGCGTAGGCTATGTAGCGGGGACCTACGAGCAGTACTTC

D gene: -
V gene: TRBV7-8
J gene: TRBJ1-3
clone size: -
CDR3 protein: CASSLIGNTIYF
CDR3 DNA: TGTGCCAGCAGCTTAATTGGAAACACCATATATTTT

D gene: TRBD2
V gene: TRBV11-2
J gene: TRBJ2-7
clone size: -
CDR3 protein: CASSPFLGLASYEQYF
CDR3 DNA: TGTGCCAGCAGCCCCTTCTTGGGACTAGCATCCTACGAGCAGTACTTC

D gene: -
V gene: TRBV14
J gene: TRBJ2-7
clone size: -
CDR3 protein: CASSQGSQGAYEQYF
CDR3 DNA: TGTGCCAGCAGCCAAGGCAGTCAGGGTGCCTACGAGCAGTACTTC

D gene: TRBD1
V gene: TRBV11-2
J gene: TRBJ1-1
clone size: -
CDR3 protein: CASSLQTGRWFTEAFF
CDR3 DNA: TGTGCCAGCAGCTTACAGACAGGGAGGTGGTTCACTGAAGCTTTCTTT

D gene: TRBD1
V gene: TRBV28
J gene: TRBJ1-6
clone size: -
CDR3 protein: CASHRGGGNSPLHF
CDR3 DNA: TGTGCCAGTCACAGGGGAGGGGGAAATTCACCCCTCCACTTT

D gene: TRBD2
V gene: TRBV7-3
J gene: TRBJ2-7
clone size: -
CDR3 protein: CASSPRASGRYEQYF
CDR3 DNA: TGTGCCAGCAGCCCCAGGGCTAGCGGGAGGTACGAGCAGTACTTC

D gene: -
V gene: TRBV19
J gene: TRBJ2-1
clone size: once
CDR3 protein: CASSISPKVNEQFF
CDR3 DNA: TGTGCCAGTAGTATAAGTCCCAAGGTGAATGAGCAGTTCTTC

D gene: TRBD2
V gene: TRBV9
J gene: TRBJ2-1
clone size: -
CDR3 protein: CASSVEGAGGSEQFF
CDR3 DNA: TGTGCCAGCAGCGTAGAGGGAGCGGGGGGGAGTGAGCAGTTCTTC

D gene: -
V gene: TRBV28
J gene: TRBJ1-5
clone size: -
CDR3 protein: CASRTQEYGVKQPQHF
CDR3 DNA: TGTGCCAGCAGAACCCAGGAGTATGGGGTTAAACAGCCCCAGCATTTT

D gene: -
V gene: TRBV18
J gene: TRBJ2-7
clone size: -
CDR3 protein: CASSHTETPYEQYF
CDR3 DNA: TGTGCCAGCTCCCACACAGAAACCCCTTACGAGCAGTACTTC

D gene: -
V gene: TRBV7-2
J gene: TRBJ2-2
clone size: once
CDR3 protein: CASSLYSYSDGELFF
CDR3 DNA: TGTGCCAGCAGCTTATATAGTTACTCGGACGGGGAGCTGTTTTTT

D gene: TRBD2
V gene: TRBV18
J gene: TRBJ2-1
clone size: -
CDR3 protein: CASSPPGGAYNEQFF
CDR3 DNA: TGTGCCAGCTCACCGCCGGGAGGGGCCTACAATGAGCAGTTCTTC

D gene: -
V gene: TRBV7-6
J gene: TRBJ1-5
clone size: -
CDR3 protein: CASSPLVRRGSNQPQHF
CDR3 DNA: TGTGCCAGCAGCCCGTTAGTCCGAAGGGGTAGCAATCAGCCCCAGCATTTT

D gene: -
V gene: TRBV4-3
J gene: TRBJ2-1
clone size: -
CDR3 protein: CASSQDGVKYNEQFF
CDR3 DNA: TGCGCCAGCAGCCAAGATGGCGTGAAGTACAATGAGCAGTTCTTC

D gene: TRBD2
V gene: TRBV7-9
J gene: TRBJ2-7
clone size: -
CDR3 protein: CASSPGTSVDYEQYF
CDR3 DNA: TGTGCCAGCAGCCCCGGGACTAGCGTAGACTACGAGCAGTACTTC

D gene: -
V gene: TRBV28
J gene: TRBJ1-2
clone size: -
CDR3 protein: CASSLGLDRHGYTF
CDR3 DNA: TGTGCCAGCAGTTTAGGTCTTGATCGCCATGGCTACACCTTC

D gene: -
V gene: TRBV7-9
J gene: TRBJ2-3
clone size: -
CDR3 protein: CASSLGIASTDTQYF
CDR3 DNA: TGTGCCAGCAGCTTAGGAATCGCTAGCACAGATACGCAGTATTTT

D gene: TRBD1
V gene: TRBV5-5
J gene: TRBJ1-5
clone size: -
CDR3 protein: CASSLGRTGLNQPQHF
CDR3 DNA: TGTGCCAGCAGCTTGGGCCGGACAGGGCTGAATCAGCCCCAGCATTTT

D gene: -
V gene: TRBV7-2
J gene: TRBJ1-2
clone size: -
CDR3 protein: CASSQDVGSLYGYTF
CDR3 DNA: TGTGCCAGCAGCCAAGATGTAGGAAGCCTCTATGGCTACACCTTC

D gene: -
V gene: TRBV7-9
J gene: TRBJ2-5
clone size: -
CDR3 protein: CASSPTAGDEETQYF
CDR3 DNA: TGTGCCAGCAGCCCCACTGCCGGAGACGAAGAGACCCAGTACTTC

D gene: TRBD2
V gene: TRBV5-5
J gene: TRBJ2-3
clone size: -
CDR3 protein: CASSLGLSGRGDTQYF
CDR3 DNA: TGTGCCAGCAGCTTGGGCTTAAGCGGGAGGGGAGATACGCAGTATTTT

D gene: TRBD2
V gene: TRBV7-2
J gene: TRBJ2-3
clone size: -
CDR3 protein: CASSVAGDTQYF
CDR3 DNA: TGTGCCAGCAGCGTAGCGGGAGATACGCAGTATTTT

D gene: TRBD2
V gene: TRBV7-2
J gene: TRBJ2-4
clone size: once
CDR3 protein: CASSSGGIQYF
CDR3 DNA: TGTGCCAGCAGCTCGGGAGGCATTCAGTACTTC

D gene: -
V gene: TRBV5-1
J gene: TRBJ1-1
clone size: once
CDR3 protein: CASSLAGWVSNTEAFF
CDR3 DNA: TGCGCCAGCAGCTTGGCAGGGTGGGTTTCGAACACTGAAGCTTTCTTT

D gene: -
V gene: TRBV19
J gene: TRBJ2-7
clone size: -
CDR3 protein: CASSISGTSYEQYF
CDR3 DNA: TGTGCCAGTAGTATCTCAGGGACTTCCTACGAGCAGTACTTC

D gene: TRBD1
V gene: TRBV13
J gene: TRBJ1-5
clone size: -
CDR3 protein: CASSGSGQGFSNQPQHF
CDR3 DNA: TGTGCCAGCAGCGGCTCGGGACAGGGTTTTAGCAATCAGCCCCAGCATTTT

D gene: TRBD2
V gene: TRBV18
J gene: TRBJ2-3
clone size: once
CDR3 protein: CASNTGLAGTDTQYF
CDR3 DNA: TGTGCCAGCAACACCGGACTAGCGGGAACAGATACGCAGTATTTT

D gene: -
V gene: TRBV2
J gene: TRBJ2-1
clone size: -
CDR3 protein: CASSETGEQFF
CDR3 DNA: TGTGCCAGCAGTGAAACTGGGGAGCAGTTCTTC

D gene: -
V gene: TRBV19
J gene: TRBJ1-2
clone size: -
CDR3 protein: CASRQGWTYGYTF
CDR3 DNA: TGTGCCAGTAGACAGGGCTGGACCTATGGCTACACCTTC

D gene: TRBD2
V gene: TRBV11-3
J gene: TRBJ2-1
clone size: -
CDR3 protein: CASSSPAGGGYNEQFF
CDR3 DNA: TGTGCCAGCAGCTCCCCGGCGGGAGGAGGCTACAATGAGCAGTTCTTC

D gene: -
V gene: TRBV30
J gene: TRBJ2-5
clone size: -
CDR3 protein: CAWEVGETQYF
CDR3 DNA: TGTGCCTGGGAGGTGGGAGAGACCCAGTACTTC

D gene: -
V gene: TRBV18
J gene: TRBJ2-7
clone size: -
CDR3 protein: CASSPTGGSFKEQYF
CDR3 DNA: TGTGCCAGCTCACCAACAGGCGGAAGCTTTAAGGAGCAGTACTTC

D gene: -
V gene: TRBV21-1
J gene: TRBJ1-5
clone size: once
CDR3 protein: CASSKLNRGLLYGNQPQHF
CDR3 DNA: TGTGCCAGCAGCAAATTGAACAGGGGGCTATTATATGGCAATCAGCCCCAGCATTTT

D gene: -
V gene: TRBV6-6
J gene: TRBJ1-2
clone size: -
CDR3 protein: CASRPTGTYGYTF
CDR3 DNA: TGTGCCAGCAGGCCCACAGGGACCTATGGCTACACCTTC

D gene: TRBD2
V gene: TRBV9
J gene: TRBJ2-5
clone size: -
CDR3 protein: CASSVETSAVTQYF
CDR3 DNA: TGTGCCAGCAGCGTAGAGACTAGCGCAGTTACCCAGTACTTC

D gene: -
V gene: TRBV7-3
J gene: TRBJ2-2
clone size: -
CDR3 protein: CATRLGQNTGELFF
CDR3 DNA: TGTGCCACCCGGTTGGGACAGAACACCGGGGAGCTGTTTTTT

D gene: -
V gene: TRBV7-2
J gene: TRBJ1-6
clone size: once
CDR3 protein: CASRAGWSSYNSPLHF
CDR3 DNA: TGTGCCAGCAGGGCCGGATGGAGCTCCTATAATTCACCCCTCCACTTT

D gene: TRBD1
V gene: TRBV9
J gene: TRBJ1-4
clone size: -
CDR3 protein: CASSALQGVVEDEEKLFF
CDR3 DNA: TGTGCCAGCAGCGCTCTACAGGGGGTGGTCGAGGACGAAGAAAAACTGTTTTTT

D gene: -
V gene: TRBV9
J gene: TRBJ2-5
clone size: -
CDR3 protein: CASSVAPSETETQYF
CDR3 DNA: TGTGCCAGCAGCGTAGCCCCCAGCGAAACGGAGACCCAGTACTTC

D gene: -
V gene: TRBV5-1
J gene: TRBJ2-2
clone size: once
CDR3 protein: CASSFEGLNTGELFF
CDR3 DNA: TGCGCCAGCAGCTTTGAGGGACTCAACACCGGGGAGCTGTTTTTT

D gene: -
V gene: TRBV28
J gene: TRBJ1-2
clone size: -
CDR3 protein: CASRNIGVAGTYGYTF
CDR3 DNA: TGTGCCAGCAGAAATATCGGCGTGGCAGGGACCTATGGCTACACCTTC

D gene: TRBD2
V gene: TRBV7-2
J gene: TRBJ2-4
clone size: -
CDR3 protein: CASSPGTSGSIVKNIQYF
CDR3 DNA: TGTGCCAGCAGCCCCGGGACTAGCGGGAGTATTGTCAAAAACATTCAGTACTTC

D gene: -
V gene: TRBV19
J gene: TRBJ1-5
clone size: -
CDR3 protein: CASSIDREGDQPQHF
CDR3 DNA: TGTGCCAGTAGTATAGATCGAGAAGGCGATCAGCCCCAGCATTTT

D gene: -
V gene: TRBV20-1
J gene: TRBJ1-3
clone size: -
CDR3 protein: CSARQGNTIYF
CDR3 DNA: TGCAGTGCTAGACAAGGAAACACCATATATTTT

D gene: -
V gene: TRBV6-1
J gene: TRBJ2-5
clone size: -
CDR3 protein: CASRTTQRETQYF
CDR3 DNA: TGTGCCAGCAGAACAACCCAAAGAGAGACCCAGTACTTC

D gene: -
V gene: TRBV4-1
J gene: TRBJ2-1
clone size: -
CDR3 protein: CASSQETRRYNEQFF
CDR3 DNA: TGCGCCAGCAGCCAAGAGACTAGGCGATACAATGAGCAGTTCTTC

D gene: -
V gene: TRBV28
J gene: TRBJ2-3
clone size: -
CDR3 protein: CASSFPPALEGDTQYF
CDR3 DNA: TGTGCCAGCAGTTTTCCTCCAGCCCTCGAGGGAGATACGCAGTATTTT

D gene: TRBD1
V gene: TRBV29-1
J gene: TRBJ1-1
clone size: -
CDR3 protein: CSVKDGTENTEAFF
CDR3 DNA: TGCAGCGTGAAAGACGGGACAGAGAACACTGAAGCTTTCTTT

D gene: TRBD2
V gene: TRBV5-6
J gene: TRBJ2-7
clone size: -
CDR3 protein: CASSPGGGFYEQYF
CDR3 DNA: TGTGCCAGCAGCCCGGGAGGGGGATTTTACGAGCAGTACTTC

D gene: TRBD2
V gene: TRBV28
J gene: TRBJ2-1
clone size: -
CDR3 protein: CASSPPGLAGGIYGFF
CDR3 DNA: TGTGCCAGCAGTCCTCCCGGACTAGCGGGAGGGATCTACGGGTTCTTC

D gene: TRBD2
V gene: TRBV15
J gene: TRBJ2-1
clone size: -
CDR3 protein: CATSRGTSGYNEQFF
CDR3 DNA: TGTGCCACCAGCAGGGGGACTAGCGGTTACAATGAGCAGTTCTTC

D gene: TRBD2
V gene: TRBV7-2
J gene: TRBJ2-3
clone size: -
CDR3 protein: CASSRQLAGPDTQYF
CDR3 DNA: TGTGCCAGCAGCCGTCAACTAGCGGGACCAGATACGCAGTATTTT